Included here is one T cell receptor (beta chain) sequence, with context. The method was immunoSEQ multiplex PCR; TCRdb's version includes in-frame clones alone and lacks a portion of them. The sample contains around 64,000 clones, approximately 90% of which appear only once. The sample originates from a study of T cells after somatic rescue of genetic block. This sequence was found in a man aged 40-49 years. Sequenced sample: peripheral blood mononuclear cells (PBMCs).

The CDR3 region has the DNA TGTGCCAGTAGAGCACTAGCAACCAATGAGCAGTTCTTC. Residues: CASRALATNEQFF. The chain joins TRBV19 to TRBJ2-1; maybe TRBD2 (6 bases). Trimming stripped 6 bases from V and 6 bases from J, with 12 bases between. Looked up from germline, CDR1 is LNHDA and CDR2 is SQIVND (reference sequence). The CDR3 covers 13 residues.